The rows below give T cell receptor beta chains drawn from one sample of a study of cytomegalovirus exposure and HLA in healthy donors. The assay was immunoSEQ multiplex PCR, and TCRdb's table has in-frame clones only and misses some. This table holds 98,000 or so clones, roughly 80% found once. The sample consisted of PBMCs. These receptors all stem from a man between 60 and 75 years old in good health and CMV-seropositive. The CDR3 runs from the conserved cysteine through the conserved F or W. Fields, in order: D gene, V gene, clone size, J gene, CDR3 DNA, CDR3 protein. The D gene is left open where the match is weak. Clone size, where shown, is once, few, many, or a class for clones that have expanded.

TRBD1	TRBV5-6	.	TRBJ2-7	TGTGCCAGCAGACCGGGACAGGGAGTGCGGGGAGAGCAGTACTTC	CASRPGQGVRGEQYF
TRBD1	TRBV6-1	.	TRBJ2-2	TGTGCCAGCCCCGGGACAGCGAACACCGGGGAGCTGTTTTTT	CASPGTANTGELFF
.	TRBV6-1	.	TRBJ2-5	TGTGCCAGCAGTCTAACAGCCGATCTACGGACCCAGTACTTC	CASSLTADLRTQYF
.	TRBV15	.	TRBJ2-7	TGTGCCACCAGCAGAGATCGGGGGTTATACGAGCAGTACTTC	CATSRDRGLYEQYF
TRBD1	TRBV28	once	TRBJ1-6	TGTGCCAGCAGCAGAGGACAGGGGGTAGAATCACCCCTCCACTTT	CASSRGQGVESPLHF
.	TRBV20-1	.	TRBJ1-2	TGCAGTGCTAGCTCAGGGGTGGGCTACACCTTC	CSASSGVGYTF
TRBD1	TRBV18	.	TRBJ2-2	TGTGCCAGCTCACCAAATATCCTACAGGGGGCGTACACCGGGGAGCTGTTTTTT	CASSPNILQGAYTGELFF
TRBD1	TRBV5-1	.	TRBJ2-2	TGCGCCAGCACCCGCTGGTCACAGGGGGCCCGGACCGGGGAGCTGTTTTTT	CASTRWSQGARTGELFF
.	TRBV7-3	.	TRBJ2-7	TGTGCCAGCAGTCCTCCGGGATCCTACGAGCAGTACTTC	CASSPPGSYEQYF
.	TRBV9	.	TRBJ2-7	TGTGCCAGCAGCGTAGACCCGGTAGGGGGCTCCTACGAGCAGTACTTC	CASSVDPVGGSYEQYF
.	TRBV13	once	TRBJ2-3	TGTGCCAGCAGCTTAATAGATCGCACAGATACGCAGTATTTT	CASSLIDRTDTQYF
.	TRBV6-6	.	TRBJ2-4	TGTGCCAGCGGAGGGGGCTCGGGCAAAAACATTCAGTACTTC	CASGGGSGKNIQYF
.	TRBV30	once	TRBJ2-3	TGTGCCTGGAGTGTTTCTAGGACTTCTCCCCCGACAGATACGCAGTATTTT	CAWSVSRTSPPTDTQYF
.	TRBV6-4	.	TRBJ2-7	TGTGCCAGCAGTGACAGTAAGGTAGGAGCCGCCTACGAGCAGTACTTC	CASSDSKVGAAYEQYF
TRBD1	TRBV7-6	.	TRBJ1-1	TGTGCCAGCAGCCGAAGGACAGGGCAGCTGAACACTGAAGCTTTCTTT	CASSRRTGQLNTEAFF
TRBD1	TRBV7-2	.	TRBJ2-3	TGTGCCAGCAGCGGGACAGGGCCGGTAGGAAATACGCAGTATTTT	CASSGTGPVGNTQYF
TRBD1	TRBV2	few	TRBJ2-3	TGTGCCAGCAGTAAGGACAGGGGGGATACGCAGTATTTT	CASSKDRGDTQYF
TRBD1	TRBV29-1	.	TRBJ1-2	TGCAGCGTTGAAAGGGGGCCAGGGAGTGGGGGCTACACCTTC	CSVERGPGSGGYTF
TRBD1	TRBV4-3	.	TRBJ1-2	TGCGCCAGCAGCCTGACAGGGATCTATGGCTACACCTTC	CASSLTGIYGYTF
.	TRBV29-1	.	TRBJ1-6	TGCAGCCTACTTCCACAGGGAAATTCACCCCTCCACTTT	CSLLPQGNSPLHF
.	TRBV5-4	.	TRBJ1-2	TGTGCCAGCAGCCCCGACAAAAACTATGGCTACACCTTC	CASSPDKNYGYTF
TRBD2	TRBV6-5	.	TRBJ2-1	TGTGCCAGCAGTTATAGCGGGCGCGGACCCGATGAGCAGTTCTTC	CASSYSGRGPDEQFF
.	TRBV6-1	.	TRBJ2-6	TGTGCCAGCACCTCATTTGGGGCAGGGGCCAACGTCCTGACTTTC	CASTSFGAGANVLTF